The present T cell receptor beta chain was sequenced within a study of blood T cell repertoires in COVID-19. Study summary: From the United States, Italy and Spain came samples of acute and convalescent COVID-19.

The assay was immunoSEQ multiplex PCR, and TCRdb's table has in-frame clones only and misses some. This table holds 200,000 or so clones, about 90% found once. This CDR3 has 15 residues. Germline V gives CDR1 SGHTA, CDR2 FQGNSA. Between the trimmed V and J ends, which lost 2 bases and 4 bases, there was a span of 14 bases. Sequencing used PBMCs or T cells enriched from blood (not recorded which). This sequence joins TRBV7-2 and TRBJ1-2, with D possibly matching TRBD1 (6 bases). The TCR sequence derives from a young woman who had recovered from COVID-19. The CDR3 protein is CASSLKVGTPYGYTF. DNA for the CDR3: TGTGCCAGCAGCTTAAAGGTTGGGACACCCTATGGCTACACCTTC.